Listed here are 15 T cell receptor beta chains from one sample, sequenced in a study of cytomegalovirus exposure and HLA in healthy donors. PCR used 60 Vbeta primers and 13 Jbeta primers. TCRdb's table, derived via immunoSEQ multiplex PCR, lists solely in-frame clones and lacks some. The sample lists roughly 150,000 clones, more than 75% seen once, with about an eighth in the top ten. Sequencing was performed on PBMCs. These receptors all stem from a woman in her thirties or forties in good health and CMV-seronegative.

This clone was counted only a few times. The chain uses TRBV18 and TRBJ1-1, with D possibly being TRBD1 (6 bases). From germline, CDR1 is KGHSH and CDR2 LQKENI. The CDR3 extends over 13 amino acids. V lost 6 bases and J 11 bases, leaving 19 bases between the germline ends. The DNA for the CDR3 is TGTGCCAGCTCTCTTGACAGGTCCAATGGGGCTTTCTTT. As protein: CASSLDRSNGAFF.

This clone was found a few times. The chain combines TRBV29-1 with TRBJ2-7; 8 nucleotides match TRBD1. The CDR3 is made up of 12 amino acids. The trim removed 6 bases at V and 1 base at J, leaving 2 bases unmatched. In germline, CDR1 is SQVTM, CDR2 ANQGSEA. As DNA, the CDR3 is TGCAGCGTGGGGACAGGATCCTACGAGCAGTACTTC. Its translation is CSVGTGSYEQYF.

The chain carries TRBV7-6 and TRBJ1-6, with TRBD1 identical over 7 bases. J was trimmed by 9 bases and V by 1 base; bases with no gene match: 3. Germline V gene sequence: CDR1 SGHVS, CDR2 FNYEAQ. CDR3 length: 14 amino acids. CDR3 nucleotide sequence: TGTGCCAGCAGCTTAGTTCAGGGGGGTTCACCCCTCCACTTT. This sequence encodes CASSLVQGGSPLHF. The full variable domain, in which reference TRBV7-6 and TRBJ1-6 provide the parts outside the CDR3, is GAGVSQSPRYKVTKRGQDVALRCDPISGHVSLYWYRQALGQGPEFLTYFNYEAQQDKSGLPNDRFSAERPEGSISTLTIQRTEQRDSAMYRCASSLVQGGSPLHFGNGTRLTVT.

This clone came up a few times. The chain links TRBV7-9 to TRBJ2-7, with unresolved D. The CDR3 totals 11 residues. The V end was cut by 5 bases, the J end by 7 bases, with 9 bases between. The germline CDR1 and CDR2 sequences are SEHNR and FQNEAQ (reference sequence). This CDR3 reads CASSIGSEQYF. In DNA, the CDR3 is TGTGCCAGCAGCATCGGGTCGGAGCAGTACTTC.

V is TRBV19 and J is TRBJ2-4; 7 bases line up with TRBD2. V was pared by 5 bases and J by 8 bases, with 12 bases of the junction left unmatched. This CDR3 contains 15 residues. Germline-derived CDR1 and CDR2 are LNHDA and SQIVND (reference sequence). CDR3 nucleotides: TGTGCCAGTAGTCGGACTAGAACCCTCGTTGACATTCAGTACTTC. This translates into CASSRTRTLVDIQYF.

In the case of this clone: One end of the junction does not line up with germline, which may come from a read error. This rearrangement joins TRBV29-1 to TRBJ2-5; D ambiguous. Germline V gene sequence: CDR1 SQVTM, CDR2 ANQGSEA. The CDR3 runs 8 residues. The CDR3 here is CSVDNRDF. The CDR3 DNA sequence: TGCAGCGTCGATAACCGGGACTTC.

The genes are TRBV6-5 and TRBJ1-2; 7 nucleotides match TRBD1. This CDR3 region has 16 residues. The J segment lost 8 bases and the V segment lost 2 bases, leaving 14 bases of the junction unmatched. Germline V lookup: CDR1 MNHEY, CDR2 SVGAGI. The CDR3 DNA sequence: TGTGCCAGCAGTTACCTAGGGACAGCTTTGAATCGGGGCTACACCTTC. Its translation is CASSYLGTALNRGYTF.

This clone has just one count. CDR3 sequence reads: CSASVVGDRYEQYF. The DNA for the CDR3 is TGCAGCGCCTCGGTGGTGGGAGACCGCTACGAGCAGTACTTC. V gene TRBV29-1 combines with J gene TRBJ2-7, with a weak D call TRBD2 (5 bases). V was cut by 7 bases and J by 3 bases, with 19 bases left in between. The CDR3 consists of 14 residues. Germline lookup yields CDR1 SQVTM and CDR2 ANQGSEA.

Here the CDR3 DNA reads TGTGCCAGCAGCTCAGGGGTATACACTGAAGCTTTCTTT. Translation: CASSSGVYTEAFF. The V call is TRBV7-2, the J call TRBJ1-1; D is perhaps TRBD1 (6 bases). Trimming took 4 bases from V and 3 from J, leaving 9 bases between them. The CDR3 has 13 amino acids. Germline V CDR1 and CDR2: SGHTA, FQGNSA.

J is TRBJ1-2 and V is TRBV28; D uncertain. Germline CDR1 MDHEN, CDR2 SYDVKM. The CDR3 has 15 residues. V dropped 2 bases and J dropped 4 bases, with 14 bases sitting between them. In nucleotides, the CDR3 is TGTGCCAGCAGTTTAGATGGGCCGGGAGCCTATGGCTACACCTTC. Its translation: CASSLDGPGAYGYTF.

The genes are TRBV13 and TRBJ2-7; 8 nucleotides align to TRBD2. Losses at the gene ends were 5 bases for V and 4 bases for J; bases not matched to a gene: 7. The CDR3 totals 14 residues. Germline CDR1 and CDR2: PRHDT and FYEKMQ (reference sequence). For the CDR3, the DNA is TGTGCCAGCAGCCCCCGGGGGGGGGCATACGAGCAGTACTTC. Amino acids: CASSPRGGAYEQYF. The full variable domain, with the rest looked up from reference TRBV13 and TRBJ2-7, is AAGVIQSPRHLIKEKRETATLKCYPIPRHDTVYWYQQGPGQDPQFLISFYEKMQSDKGSIPDRFSAQQFSDYHSELNMSSLELGDSALYFCASSPRGGAYEQYFGPGTRLTVT.

CDR3 sequence: CASSQVGGTYYNEQFF. CDR3 DNA: TGCGCCAGCAGCCAAGTAGGCGGGACCTACTACAATGAGCAGTTCTTC. This rearrangement joins TRBV4-1 to TRBJ2-1, with TRBD2 as a possible D gene (6 bases). Germline V gene lookup returns CDR1 MGHRA and CDR2 YSYEKL. The CDR3 loop spans 16 amino acids. V was shortened by 1 base and J by 3 bases, with 13 bases between the two germline ends.

The CDR3 region is CASSQDVNSQETQYF. The CDR3 DNA sequence: TGCGCCAGCAGCCAAGATGTGAACAGCCAAGAGACCCAGTACTTC. The chain links TRBV4-3 to TRBJ2-5, with D unclear. V gave up 0 bases and J gave up 1 base, with 9 bases separating them. The germline CDR1 and CDR2 sequences are LGHNA and YSLEER. This CDR3 is 15 amino acids long.

This chain links TRBV18 with TRBJ2-7; the match to TRBD2 covers 10 bases. Unmatched junction bases numbered 11, after V lost 3 bases and J lost 3 bases. This CDR3 spans 17 amino acids. Germline-derived CDR1 and CDR2 are KGHSH and LQKENI. CDR3 DNA sequence: TGTGCCAGCTCACCTTCCCAGACTAGCGGGCTATTCTACGAGCAGTACTTC. Its protein is CASSPSQTSGLFYEQYF.

This chain uses TRBV28 with TRBJ1-5; 10 bases align to TRBD1. The germline V gene encodes CDR1 MDHEN and CDR2 SYDVKM. The CDR3 length is 15 residues. V lost 3 bases, J lost 3 bases, and 2 bases stayed unmatched. The CDR3 DNA follows: TGTGCCAGCAGTTTTGGGACAGGGGTCAATCAGCCCCAGCATTTT. It translates to CASSFGTGVNQPQHF.